This T cell receptor beta chain was observed in a study of shared clonotypes between healthy human individuals (dated by TCRdb to 2020 to 2021). Study-wide context: The cohort comprised a couple of women and a few men aged 18 to 49 years. For each donor, three plates each were used for CD4 naive and CD4 memory, two plates were used for CD8 naive, and one plate was used for CD8 memory. The study deeply sequenced blood TCR repertoires of roughly five healthy adults to estimate repertoire size and the extent of clonotype sharing between individuals. Different laboratories and diverse techniques were used to prepare libraries and sequence TCR repertoires, to increase sequencing depth and limit assay-specific biases. Between about 0.85 and 9.5 billion PBMCs per donor were obtained by leukapheresis. The paper's findings and limits, for the study overall: The genetic and exposure-history diversity represented was limited by the small number of donors. Estimated clonotype richness was generally larger for naive than for memory subsets. Pairwise subsampling led to the expectation that sequencing depth would affect the degree of clonotype sharing among donors. About 5% of naive CD4, 3.5% of naive CD8, around 2.3% of memory CD4, and 0.4% of memory CD8 clonotypes were shared across several donors. Only blood was sampled, and tissue TCR repertoires likely differ from those in blood. Clonotypes shared by all four sorted-subset donors showed higher generation probabilities than non-shared clonotypes. Rarefaction of sorted-subset datasets indicated incomplete sequencing despite the large sequencing depth.

This clone has more than one count but fewer than ten. The target of this receptor is not known. It has no much larger one-base neighbor in the sample; base qualities were not kept. The CDR3, cysteine through phenylalanine, is 11 amino acids long. The kept DNA is CDR3 alone, 33 bases in frame from the first base. V loses 8 bases, J loses 3 bases, and the germline ends lie 7 bases apart. The CDR1 and CDR2 encoded by the germline V gene are MDHEN and SYDVKM. Using the deep immunoSEQ assay, multiplex PCR amplified TCR CDR3 regions from genomic DNA. Genomic DNA extracted from each cell subset was distributed evenly over all wells of several immunoSEQ 96-well plates, and each plate served as one replicate. For sorted subsets, each replicate PCR was loaded with 200 ng genomic DNA, equivalent to 30,000 or so T cell genomes. The purified libraries were quantified using a Qubit 3.0 fluorometer, sized with a Bioanalyzer 2100, and then quantified again using the KAPA Library Quantification kit. Every immunoSEQ 96-well plate was sequenced on a dedicated single-read 150-cycle Illumina NextSeq 550 flow cell. The authors' analysis ran thus. Because the immunoSEQ output held only junctional sequences and lacked quality scores, the filtering could not match the filtering applied to full-length reads. To assign V/J genes and CDR3, sequences were annotated against IMGT germline references using PyIR, a Python wrapper for IgBLAST v1.9. Reads with weak V/J assignments (E-value above 1e-6), missing CDR3, stop codons, out-of-frame junctions, or ambiguous translated residues were removed. V3J clonotypes were defined by identical inferred V gene, J gene, and CDR3 amino acid sequence. To compute the percentage overlap between repertoires, the number of shared unique clonotypes was divided by the size of the smaller repertoire. Three approaches were used to assess repertoire richness: RTK rarefaction, the Chao1 estimator, and Recon v2.1 estimates of unobserved clonotypes. Generation probabilities were computed with OLGA for all TCRbeta clonotypes obtained by the gDNA method from several donors. Sourced from immuneACCESS, this table was stored by TCRdb with only in-frame sequences that have V and J called. A share of the clones is absent; for the studies checked, an unresolved V gene accounts for under half, and the remainder has no known explanation. From that table come the V and J calls and clone size; the DNA was used to work out D and trimming. This sample lists millions of clones; approximately 93% were detected once. Clones ranked in the top ten supply 0.3% to 0.4% of the sample.

The donors were healthy, HIV-negative adults with no recently reported acute infections or vaccinations. Every donor was a Caucasian adult living in Nashville, Tennessee, USA. CD4+ T cells were enriched by magnetic negative selection; naive cells were then positively selected on CD45RA, and the negative fraction formed the memory subset. Blood was collected by leukapheresis, and PBMCs were isolated by Ficoll-Histopaque density gradient centrifugation and then cryopreserved in liquid nitrogen vapor phase. Purity and quantity of every magnetically sorted T cell population were checked by analytical flow cytometry. Each sorted fraction had its genomic DNA isolated and then quantified by UV absorbance on a Nanodrop 2000c.

This TCR came from a man in his late teens or twenties in good health. Some clones in this sample may be carry-over from other donors' samples. Sequenced material: naive CD4+ T cells from PBMCs. The label giving this sample's cell subset or site can be read as: CD45RA+ positively selected. The rearrangement combines TRBV28 with TRBJ1-1; the D gene remains uncertain. In nucleotides, the sequence is TGTGCCAGCGAGGGATACACTGAAGCTTTCTTT. Its translation reads: CASEGYTEAFF.